This T cell receptor beta chain emerged from a study of blood T cell repertoires in COVID-19. This clone was counted only a few times. This table comes from immunoSEQ multiplex PCR, and its TCRdb copy is limited to in-frame clones, with some not included. The repertoire has approximately 190,000 clones, around nine tenths of them found once; the top ten carry 5% to 7.5%. Sequencing was performed on peripheral blood. This clonotype was obtained from a woman in her thirties or forties who had recovered from COVID-19.

In DNA form, the CDR3 reads TGTGCCAGCAGTGACAAAAGCGGGGCGAGCTCCTACAATGAGCAGTTCTTC. Its protein product is CASSDKSGASSYNEQFF. The V and J genes are TRBV6-1 and TRBJ2-1, with TRBD2 matching 7 bases. V gave up 3 bases and J gave up 0 bases; unmatched junction bases: 8. CDR3 length: 17 residues. From germline, CDR1 is MNHNS and CDR2 SASEGT.